This T cell receptor beta chain was identified in a study of shared clonotypes between healthy human individuals. CDR1 and CDR2 (germline): MGHDK, SYGVNS. V gave up 0 bases and J gave up 4 bases, with 12 bases separating them. This CDR3 contains 15 residues. Across several immunoSEQ plates, the genomic DNA of each subset was split evenly. Original handling: Filtering differed because ImmunoSEQ produced junction-only sequences that carried no quality scores. The method was immunoSEQ multiplex PCR; TCRdb's version includes in-frame clones alone and lacks a portion of them. The V and J calls and clone size come from that table; D and trimming were worked out from the DNA. Of about 510,000 clones listed, approximately 79% were seen once; the top ten hold 13%.

The TCR was taken from a woman in her forties in good health. Some clones in this sample may be carry-over from other donors' samples. J is TRBJ1-2 and V is TRBV25-1, with a weak D call TRBD1 (6 bases). Specimen: PBMCs. CDR3 in DNA: TGTGCCAGCAGTGAATACGGGGACACGGTCTATGGCTACACCTTC. Translating it yields CASSEYGDTVYGYTF.